The 28 T cell receptor beta chains below were found in one sample sequenced in a study of blood T cell repertoires in COVID-19. TCRdb keeps only in-frame clones here, not all; method: immunoSEQ multiplex PCR. The sample lists 250,000 or so clones, around 86% seen once, with roughly 0.96% in the top ten. Specimen: peripheral blood. All receptors derive from a woman aged 35 to 49 who had recovered from COVID-19.

V is TRBV18 and J is TRBJ2-2; a weak D match, TRBD2 (5 bases). V was shortened by 2 bases and J by 5 bases, with 12 bases between the two germline ends. CDR1 and CDR2 from the germline V gene are KGHSH and LQKENI. The CDR3 runs to 15 residues. In DNA, the CDR3 is TGTGCCAGCTCACCATCTATCCGGGAAACCGGGGAGCTGTTTTTT. It encodes CASSPSIRETGELFF.

The V and J genes are TRBV11-3 and TRBJ2-2; tentative D call: TRBD1 (5 bases). This CDR3 has 20 residues. Trimming took 3 bases from V and 0 from J, leaving 23 bases between them. Germline V lookup: CDR1 SGHNT, CDR2 YENEEA. CDR3 amino acids: CASSFFLRIRGQSNTGELFF. Here the CDR3 DNA reads TGTGCCAGCAGCTTTTTTCTCCGGATCAGAGGACAATCGAACACCGGGGAGCTGTTTTTT.

The chain employs TRBV28 and TRBJ2-7; 10 bases are a match to TRBD2. Germline values: CDR1 MDHEN, CDR2 SYDVKM. Trimming cost V 6 bases and J 0 bases; bases outside gene matches: 8. The CDR3 is 16 amino acids. Here the CDR3 DNA reads TGTGCCAGCAGGGTACCGGCTAGCGGGAGCTCCTACGAGCAGTACTTC. Translating gives CASRVPASGSSYEQYF.

J is TRBJ1-4 and V is TRBV25-1; D is perhaps TRBD1 (5 bases). V was clipped by 1 base and J by 8 bases, with 11 bases between them. This CDR3 is 14 amino acids long. Germline V CDR1 and CDR2: MGHDK, SYGVNS. The CDR3 DNA reads TGTGCCAGCAGTGAATCGCAGGGTGGGGAAAAACTGTTTTTT. Amino acids: CASSESQGGEKLFF.

The chain recombines TRBV24-1 with TRBJ2-7; 7 bases align to TRBD2. CDR1 KGHDR and CDR2 SFDVKD come from the germline V gene. This CDR3 has 16 residues. Trimming cost V 1 base and J 2 bases; bases outside gene matches: 7. This CDR3 is CATSDLKGTNPYEQYF. The CDR3 DNA follows: TGTGCCACCAGTGATTTAAAAGGGACTAATCCCTACGAGCAGTACTTC.

Written as DNA, the CDR3 is TGTGCCAGCAGCCCCCGGGAGTTGTCTCTCAATGAGCAGTTCTTC. Residues: CASSPRELSLNEQFF. V and J are TRBV4-2 and TRBJ2-1, with D tentatively TRBD2 (6 bases). The CDR3 consists of 15 residues. CDR1 LGHNA and CDR2 YNFKEQ come from the germline V gene. Between the trimmed V and J ends, which lost 4 bases and 6 bases, there was a span of 16 bases.

This clone was seen once. The chain carries TRBV15 and TRBJ2-7, with unresolved D. In germline, CDR1 is LNHNV, CDR2 YYDKDF (reference sequence). V dropped 0 bases and J dropped 6 bases, with 9 bases sitting between them. This CDR3 spans 13 amino acids. As DNA, the CDR3 is TGTGCCACCAGCAGAGATCGGTCACGCGAGCAGTACTTC. This translates into CATSRDRSREQYF.

The chain recombines TRBV29-1 with TRBJ1-2; D ambiguous. Trimming shortened V by 0 bases and J by 7 bases, and 6 bases separated the two germline ends. CDR1 SQVTM and CDR2 ANQGSEA come from the germline V gene. The CDR3 is made up of 11 amino acids. The CDR3 sequence is CSVEDPFGYTF. The CDR3 coding sequence is TGCAGCGTTGAAGATCCGTTTGGCTACACCTTC.

For the CDR3, the DNA is TGTGCCAGTAGAGTAGACAGAAACTATGGCTACACCTTC. Amino acids: CASRVDRNYGYTF. The rearrangement links TRBV19 to TRBJ1-2; D perhaps matches TRBD1 (5 bases). The germline V gene encodes CDR1 LNHDA and CDR2 SQIVND (reference sequence). V lost 6 bases and J lost 2, with 10 bases in between. The CDR3 sequence is 13 residues long.

This clone showed up just a few times. Other DNA sequences in the sample encode the same CDR3. The V call is TRBV2, the J call TRBJ1-5; TRBD1 matches at 7 bases. The CDR3 is made up of 14 amino acids. The ends lost 1 base at V and 4 bases at J; junction bases unmatched: 1. The V gene's germline CDR1 is SNHLY and CDR2 FYNNEI. The CDR3: CASSEVTGNQPQHF. The DNA of the CDR3 is TGTGCCAGCAGTGAAGTGACAGGGAATCAGCCCCAGCATTTT. Variable domain in full (rest from reference TRBV2 and TRBJ1-5): EPEVTQTPSHQVTQMGQEVILRCVPISNHLYFYWYRQILGQKVEFLVSFYNNEISEKSEIFDDQFSVERPDGSNFTLKIRSTKLEDSAMYFCASSEVTGNQPQHFGDGTRLSIL.

V gene TRBV5-4 combines with J gene TRBJ2-6; 10 bases align to TRBD2. The germline CDR1 and CDR2 sequences are SGHNT and YYREEE (reference sequence). This CDR3 spans 19 amino acids. V was clipped by 5 bases and J by 3 bases; unmatched bases: 14. The CDR3, as DNA: TGTGCCAGCAGTGGGCCATCCGGGACTAGCGTCGGTGGGGCCAACGTCCTGACTTTC. This gives the protein CASSGPSGTSVGGANVLTF.

The V gene is TRBV18, the J gene TRBJ1-1; D ambiguous. Between the trimmed V and J ends, which lost 5 bases and 1 base, there was a span of 8 bases. The CDR3 sequence is 13 residues long. The germline V gene encodes CDR1 KGHSH and CDR2 LQKENI. DNA for the CDR3: TGTGCCAGCTCAAGTCCGGGGAACACTGAAGCTTTCTTT. Amino acid sequence: CASSSPGNTEAFF.

V and J are TRBV5-1 and TRBJ2-7, with D tentatively TRBD2 (6 bases). V lost 1 base to trimming and J lost 6 bases, with 14 bases between them. Per germline, CDR1 SGHRS and CDR2 YFSETQ. The CDR3 extends over 14 amino acids. In DNA form, the CDR3 reads TGCGCCAGCAGCTTGAGTCGGGAGCAGAGCGAGCAGTACTTC. Translated: CASSLSREQSEQYF. The full variable domain, rest sourced from reference TRBV5-1 and TRBJ2-7, is KAGVTQTPRYLIKTRGQQVTLSCSPISGHRSVSWYQQTPGQGLQFLFEYFSETQRNKGNFPGRFSGRQFSNSRSEMNVSTLELGDSALYLCASSLSREQSEQYFGPGTRLTVT.

Concerning this clone: A read error may explain this, as a much larger clone is one base away. V and J are TRBV7-8 and TRBJ2-7, with TRBD2 matching 14 bases. Losses at the gene ends were 6 bases for V and 4 bases for J; bases not matched to a gene: 5. The CDR3 length is 15 residues. CDR1 and CDR2 (germline): SGHVS, FQNEAQ. The CDR3 DNA reads as TGTGCCAGCAGTCCCGGGACTAGCGGGAGTTACGAGCAGTACTTC. Translated, it gives CASSPGTSGSYEQYF.

V usage is TRBV3-1 (or the pseudogene TRBV3-2) and J usage is TRBJ1-2; 10 positions agree with TRBD1. CDR3 length: 17 residues. Germline assignment: CDR1 LGHDT and CDR2 YNNKEL (reference sequence). The J segment lost 7 bases and the V segment lost 0 bases, leaving 11 bases of the junction unmatched. For the CDR3, the DNA is TGTGCCAGCAGCCAAGATCTAGGGGACAGGGGTCCGTTTGGCTACACCTTC. This codes for CASSQDLGDRGPFGYTF.

The genes are TRBV10-1 and TRBJ2-2; 7 nucleotides line up with TRBD1. The V and J ends lost 7 bases and 3 bases, in that order; junction bases with no gene match: 2. Germline V gene sequence: CDR1 WNHNN, CDR2 SYGVQD (reference sequence). CDR3 length equals 13 residues. The chain's CDR3 is CASMQGDTGELFF. The CDR3 DNA is TGCGCCAGCATGCAGGGGGACACCGGGGAGCTGTTTTTT.

The genes are TRBV30 and TRBJ2-1, with 11 bases fitting TRBD2. V was clipped by 0 bases and J by 3 bases; unmatched bases: 7. The CDR3 loop spans 17 amino acids. The germline V gene encodes CDR1 GTSNPN and CDR2 SVGIG (reference sequence). CDR3 in amino acids: CAWSVRSGLAGYNEQFF. The CDR3 nucleotides are TGTGCCTGGAGTGTACGCTCTGGACTAGCGGGCTACAATGAGCAGTTCTTC. The whole variable domain, remainder taken from reference TRBV30 and TRBJ2-1, is SQTIHQWPATLVQPVGSPLSLECTVEGTSNPNLYWYRQAAGRGLQLLFYSVGIGQISSEVPQNLSASRPQDRQFILSSKKLLLSDSGFYLCAWSVRSGLAGYNEQFFGPGTRLTVL.

The chain has TRBV19 and TRBJ2-3; D unresolved. The length of the CDR3 is 15 residues. V was trimmed by 3 bases and J by 4 bases, leaving 14 bases between them. Germline CDR1 LNHDA, CDR2 SQIVND (reference sequence). CDR3 sequence: CASSMSSGWADTQYF. CDR3 coding DNA: TGTGCCAGTAGTATGAGCTCCGGGTGGGCAGATACGCAGTATTTT.

The chain has TRBV7-6 and TRBJ2-5; 13 positions match TRBD2. J lost 5 bases, V lost 5 bases, and 11 bases had no gene match. The germline V gene has CDR1 SGHVS and CDR2 FNYEAQ. The CDR3 is 17 amino acids. The CDR3 spells CASSGGVLAGGEETQYF. The CDR3 DNA reads TGTGCCAGCAGCGGTGGGGTACTAGCGGGAGGGGAGGAGACCCAGTACTTC.

The genes are TRBV7-2 and TRBJ2-5; 8 nucleotides line up with TRBD2. Germline CDR1 reads SGHTA; CDR2 reads FQGNSA. This CDR3 spans 16 amino acids. J lost 1 base, V lost 1 base, and 5 bases had no gene match. The CDR3 loop is CASSLDPSGPQETQYF. CDR3 DNA: TGTGCCAGCAGCTTAGATCCTAGCGGGCCCCAAGAGACCCAGTACTTC.

The rearrangement uses TRBV10-3 and TRBJ2-2, with 8 bases matching TRBD2. Germline V CDR1 and CDR2: ENHRY, SYGVKD. CDR3 length: 16 amino acids. Trimming took 0 bases from V and 6 from J; bases not matched to a gene: 6. CDR3 nucleotide sequence: TGTGCCATCAGTGAGTCGTCGTCTAGCGGGTCCGGGGAGCTGTTTTTT. Translating gives CAISESSSSGSGELFF.

The V and J genes are TRBV5-6 and TRBJ2-7; D perhaps matches TRBD1 (6 bases). The CDR3 totals 15 residues. Germline V gene lookup returns CDR1 SGHDT and CDR2 YYEEEE. Between the trimmed V and J ends, which lost 0 bases and 1 base, there was a span of 11 bases. The CDR3, as DNA: TGTGCCAGCAGCTTGGCCCCCGGACAGTCCTACGAGCAGTACTTC. This translates into CASSLAPGQSYEQYF.

V is TRBV13 and J is TRBJ2-3; TRBD2 matches 11 bases. This CDR3 region has 15 residues. With V trimmed by 5 bases and J by 2 bases, 3 bases remained unmatched. The germline gives CDR1 PRHDT, CDR2 FYEKMQ (reference sequence). CDR3 DNA: TGTGCCAGCAGCAGGACTAGCGGGTTCACAGATACGCAGTATTTT. Translated, it gives CASSRTSGFTDTQYF.

This clone has a single count. This chain uses TRBV28 with TRBJ1-3; D is possibly TRBD1 (5 bases). This CDR3 is built from 12 residues. Looked up from germline, CDR1 is MDHEN and CDR2 is SYDVKM. The germline V and J ends were trimmed by 3 bases and 11 bases, with 11 bases remaining between them. The CDR3 sequence is CASSFSQGPIYF. The CDR3 coding sequence is TGTGCCAGCAGTTTTTCCCAGGGTCCCATATATTTT.

J is TRBJ1-1 and V is TRBV5-6; 9 nucleotides align to TRBD1. Germline V CDR1 and CDR2: SGHDT, YYEEEE. This CDR3 contains 17 residues. Losses at the gene ends were 2 bases for V and 3 bases for J; bases not matched to a gene: 11. As DNA, the CDR3 is TGTGCCAGCAGCTTAGGACGGGACAGGGTGCGGTACACTGAAGCTTTCTTT. This gives the protein CASSLGRDRVRYTEAFF.

The chain links TRBV10-3 to TRBJ1-1; D is uncertain. Germline V gene lookup returns CDR1 ENHRY and CDR2 SYGVKD. V lost 0 bases and J 1 base, leaving 6 bases between the germline ends. This CDR3 has 14 amino acids. CDR3 amino acids: CAISESSQNTEAFF. The CDR3 DNA is TGTGCCATCAGTGAGTCGTCCCAGAACACTGAAGCTTTCTTT.

The J gene is TRBJ2-7, the V gene TRBV28; weak D call: TRBD1 (8 bases). The CDR3 sequence is 17 residues long. Germline values: CDR1 MDHEN, CDR2 SYDVKM. V was shortened by 4 bases and J by 5 bases, with 24 bases between the two germline ends. The CDR3 DNA reads as TGTGCCAGCAGTTATTCCCTTTACAGGGGGGGTTCGGACGAGCAGTACTTC. As protein: CASSYSLYRGGSDEQYF.

The chain carries TRBV7-9 and TRBJ2-7; 9 bases fit TRBD2. This CDR3 contains 15 residues. V dropped 5 bases and J dropped 0; count of bases not matched to a gene: 5. Per the germline V gene, CDR1 is SEHNR and CDR2 is FQNEAQ (reference sequence). The CDR3 coding sequence is TGTGCCAGCAGCGACCAGCGGGAGGCCTCCTACGAGCAGTACTTC. Encoded protein: CASSDQREASYEQYF.